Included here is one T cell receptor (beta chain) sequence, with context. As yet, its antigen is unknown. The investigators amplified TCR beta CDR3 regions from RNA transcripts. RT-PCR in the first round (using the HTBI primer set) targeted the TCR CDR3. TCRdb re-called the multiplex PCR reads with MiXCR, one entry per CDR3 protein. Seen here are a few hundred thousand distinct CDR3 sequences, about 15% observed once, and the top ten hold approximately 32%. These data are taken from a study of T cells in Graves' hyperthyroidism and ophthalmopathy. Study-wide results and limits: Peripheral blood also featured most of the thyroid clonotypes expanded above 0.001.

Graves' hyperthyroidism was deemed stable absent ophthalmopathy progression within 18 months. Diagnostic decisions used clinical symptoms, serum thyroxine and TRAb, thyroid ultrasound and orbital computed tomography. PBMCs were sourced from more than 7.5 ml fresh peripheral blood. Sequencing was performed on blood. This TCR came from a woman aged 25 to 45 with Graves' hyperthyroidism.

For the CDR3, the DNA is TGTGCCACCAATGGAGGATATGAGCAGTTCTTC. Protein sequence: CATNGGYEQFF. This rearrangement joins TRBV6-1 to TRBJ2-1; a weak D match, TRBD2 (5 bases). This CDR3 has 11 residues. The V end lost 10 bases, the J end lost 8 bases, and 12 bases lay between the germline ends. Germline V lookup: CDR1 MNHNS, CDR2 SASEGT.